This entry describes one T cell receptor (beta chain). This sample is part of a study of T cell repertoires in cytomegalovirus infection. TCRdb re-derived calls from the reads in MiXCR, one entry per CDR3 protein. The profile shows 310,000 or so distinct CDR3 sequences, 17% of them singletons. The receptor comes from a human donor in good health (CMV status not recorded). Some clones in this sample may be carry-over from other donors' samples. The source material was PBMCs.

The CDR3 here is CAISESSSGNTIYF. The CDR3 bases are TGTGCCATCAGTGAGTCATCCTCAGGAAACACCATATATTTT. The chain couples TRBV10-3 to TRBJ1-3; D gene ambiguous. Germline loops: CDR1 ENHRY, CDR2 SYGVKD. Trimming took off 0 bases at V and 4 bases at J, with 7 bases between the two ends. The CDR3 covers 14 residues.